The rows below give T cell receptor beta chains drawn from one sample of a study of a mutant IDH1 vaccine in newly diagnosed glioma. Their recognized antigens are unknown. Produced via immunoSEQ multiplex PCR; TCRdb's table is partial and in-frame only. The sample holds some 64,000 clones, approximately 84% seen once. Sequencing used PBMCs, obtained from a glioma patient whose treatment included an IDH1 peptide vaccine. Source of these receptors: a woman aged 50 to 65 with glioma. Both conserved end residues are part of each CDR3. A D gene is named only where the DNA matches it firmly. A row's size may be missing; if present it is once, few, many or a size class.

>NA|18|TRBV7-9|NA|TRBJ1-1
CASSLVPNSFTLNTEAFF
TGTGCCAGCAGCTTAGTACCCAACTCATTCACCTTGAACACTGAAGCTTTCTTT
>NA|13|TRBV5-3|NA|TRBJ2-7
CARSLMLVCRVDF
TGTGCCAGAAGCTTGATGTTGGTGTGTCGCGTGGACTTC
>once|16|TRBV25-1|NA|TRBJ1-4
CASSEYLTGIGEKLFF
TGTGCCAGCAGTGAATATTTAACAGGGATAGGCGAAAAACTGTTTTTT
>NA|13|TRBV9|NA|TRBJ1-5
CASSVATEQPQHF
TGTGCCAGCAGCGTAGCTACGGAACAGCCCCAGCATTTT
>few|14|TRBV30|NA|TRBJ1-6
CASQGGGWGSPLHF
TGTGCCTCTCAAGGGGGGGGCTGGGGTTCACCCCTCCACTTT
>NA|12|TRBV7-9|NA|TRBJ2-1
CASSLQRGEQFF
TGTGCCAGCAGCCTACAGCGAGGTGAGCAGTTCTTC
>once|13|TRBV27|NA|TRBJ2-5
CASSMNPRETQYF
TGTGCCAGCAGTATGAACCCCCGAGAGACCCAGTACTTC
>NA|14|TRBV5-6|NA|TRBJ2-3
CASRSDGRTDTQYF
TGTGCCAGCAGGTCCGATGGGCGGACAGATACGCAGTATTTT
>NA|13|TRBV6-5|NA|TRBJ1-2
CASRTGQNYGYTF
TGTGCCAGCAGGACGGGACAAAACTATGGCTACACCTTC
>NA|13|TRBV19|NA|TRBJ2-5
CASSIRGQETQYF
TGTGCCAGTAGTATAAGGGGGCAAGAGACCCAGTACTTC
>NA|14|TRBV27|NA|TRBJ1-1
CASSFRQMNTEAFF
TGTGCCAGCAGTTTTCGACAGATGAACACTGAAGCTTTCTTT
>few|15|TRBV7-2|NA|TRBJ1-1
CASSLKRGGSAEAFF
TGTGCCAGCAGCTTAAAGAGGGGAGGGAGCGCTGAAGCTTTCTTT
>once|13|TRBV19|NA|TRBJ1-5
CATLKEFNQPQHF
TGTGCCACCCTCAAGGAATTCAATCAGCCCCAGCATTTT
>NA|14|TRBV7-8|NA|TRBJ1-5
CASSPDRTNQPQHF
TGTGCCAGCAGTCCCGACAGGACTAATCAGCCCCAGCATTTT
>NA|17|TRBV19|NA|TRBJ1-1
CASSKGWGFSINTEAFF
TGTGCCAGTAGTAAGGGGTGGGGGTTTTCTATAAACACTGAAGCTTTCTTT
>NA|15|TRBV6-5|NA|TRBJ1-1
CASSYSRSGNTEAFF
TGTGCCAGCAGTTACAGTCGTTCCGGAAACACTGAAGCTTTCTTT
>NA|16|TRBV19|NA|TRBJ1-3
CASFPPGILSGNTIYF
TGTGCCAGTTTCCCGCCGGGGATCCTCTCTGGAAACACCATATATTTT
>NA|13|TRBV7-2|NA|TRBJ2-5
CASSLSVGETQYF
TGTGCCAGCAGCTTATCGGTTGGGGAGACCCAGTACTTC
>NA|11|TRBV25-1|NA|TRBJ1-5
CASSGVGPQHF
TGTGCCAGCAGTGGGGTCGGGCCCCAGCATTTT
>NA|14|TRBV5-4|NA|TRBJ2-3
CASSLSGSTDTQYF
TGTGCCAGCAGCTTGAGCGGTTCGACAGATACGCAGTATTTT
>NA|15|TRBV29-1|NA|TRBJ1-6
CSVSLDNSYNSPLHF
TGCAGCGTATCCTTGGACAACTCCTATAATTCACCCCTCCACTTT
>NA|15|TRBV5-8|NA|TRBJ2-7
CASSSVGRGAYEQYF
TGTGCCAGCAGCTCTGTAGGTAGGGGGGCATACGAGCAGTACTTC
>once|17|TRBV4-1|TRBD1|TRBJ1-5
CASHQTGDPYSNQPQHF
TGCGCCAGCCACCAGACAGGGGACCCTTATAGCAATCAGCCCCAGCATTTT
>NA|13|TRBV6-5|NA|TRBJ2-5
CASSRVGLETQYF
TGTGCCAGCAGTCGTGTGGGGTTAGAGACCCAGTACTTC
>once|13|TRBV5-4|TRBD1|TRBJ1-2
CASSPTGPHGYTF
TGTGCCAGCAGCCCGACAGGGCCCCATGGCTACACCTTC
>NA|14|TRBV18|NA|TRBJ1-1
CASSRQADWTEAFF
TGTGCCAGCTCCCGACAGGCTGATTGGACCGAAGCTTTCTTT
>NA|14|TRBV18|TRBD2|TRBJ2-2
CASSPPRGAGELFF
TGTGCCAGCTCACCACCGCGGGGGGCCGGGGAGCTGTTTTTT
>NA|10|TRBV7-6|NA|TRBJ2-7
CASSSYEQYF
TGTGCCAGCAGCTCCTACGAGCAGTACTTC
>NA|13|TRBV9|NA|TRBJ1-1
CASSGPGSSSAFF
TGTGCCAGCAGCGGACCGGGAAGCAGTTCGGCTTTCTTT
>NA|14|TRBV6-6|TRBD1|TRBJ1-5
CASSLGTGNQPQHF
TGTGCCAGCAGTTTGGGGACAGGTAATCAGCCCCAGCATTTT
>NA|15|TRBV7-2|NA|TRBJ2-5
CASSLAGASGETQYF
TGTGCCAGCAGCTTAGCAGGGGCTAGTGGAGAGACCCAGTACTTC
>NA|13|TRBV5-1|NA|TRBJ1-1
CASSRTANTEAFF
TGCGCCAGCAGTCGGACAGCGAACACTGAAGCTTTCTTT
>NA|13|TRBV2|NA|TRBJ2-7
CASSVAGVGEQYF
TGTGCCAGCAGTGTGGCAGGGGTGGGTGAGCAGTACTTC
>NA|15|TRBV27|NA|TRBJ1-2
CASSLRGPGVGGYTF
TGTGCCAGCTCATTAAGGGGCCCAGGGGTCGGAGGCTACACCTTC
>NA|13|TRBV27|NA|TRBJ1-2
CASSGQNSYGYTF
TGTGCCAGCAGCGGACAGAATTCCTATGGCTACACCTTC
>NA|17|TRBV7-2|TRBD2|TRBJ2-7
CASSLRALAGGSYEQYF
TGTGCCAGCAGCTTAAGGGCTCTAGCGGGGGGTTCCTACGAGCAGTACTTC
>NA|14|TRBV7-9|NA|TRBJ1-1
CASSLVRGYSEAFF
TGTGCCAGCAGCTTAGTTCGAGGGTATTCTGAAGCTTTCTTT
>NA|13|TRBV5-1|NA|TRBJ2-7
CASSFTVSYEQYF
TGCGCCAGCAGCTTCACAGTCTCCTACGAGCAGTACTTC
>NA|15|TRBV5-1|NA|TRBJ2-3
CASSLGSGYTDTQYF
TGCGCCAGCAGCTTGGGGAGCGGATACACAGATACGCAGTATTTT
>NA|14|TRBV6-5|NA|TRBJ1-2
CATLRERADYGYTF
TGTGCCACCCTCAGGGAGAGGGCTGACTATGGCTACACCTTC
>NA|12|TRBV2|NA|TRBJ2-3
CASSTTADTQYF
TGTGCCAGCAGCACCACCGCAGATACGCAGTATTTT
>NA|15|TRBV2|TRBD1|TRBJ1-2
CASSSPGQGTYGYTF
TGTGCCAGCAGTTCCCCGGGACAGGGAACCTATGGCTACACCTTC
>NA|14|TRBV10-2|TRBD1|TRBJ1-2
CASSQRDSGYGYTF
TGCGCCAGCAGTCAGAGGGACAGTGGCTATGGCTACACCTTC
>NA|15|TRBV27|TRBD2|TRBJ2-7
CASSFGPGGDYEQYF
TGTGCCAGCAGTTTCGGACCCGGGGGGGACTACGAGCAGTACTTC
>NA|13|TRBV19|TRBD1|TRBJ1-2
CASSETGDYGYTF
TGTGCCAGTAGTGAAACAGGGGACTATGGCTACACCTTC
>NA|15|TRBV21-1|NA|TRBJ1-5
CASSKGRGDDQPQHF
TGTGCCAGCAGCAAAGGGCGGGGGGATGACCAGCCCCAGCATTTT
>NA|14|TRBV5-1|NA|TRBJ1-2
CASSLSWVNYGYTF
TGCGCCAGCAGCTTAAGTTGGGTTAACTATGGCTACACCTTC
>NA|18|TRBV28|TRBD2|TRBJ2-5
CASSPISWSGGQQETQYF
TGTGCCAGCAGTCCCATCTCTTGGAGCGGGGGGCAGCAAGAGACCCAGTACTTC
>NA|14|TRBV7-2|NA|TRBJ1-3
CASSSRGTGNTIYF
TGTGCCAGCAGCTCTAGGGGGACCGGAAACACCATATATTTT
>NA|15|TRBV2|TRBD1|TRBJ2-5
CASSSTGVPQETQYF
TGTGCCAGCAGTTCAACAGGGGTCCCTCAAGAGACCCAGTACTTC
>NA|14|TRBV27|TRBD1|TRBJ1-4
CASSSSGQGEKLFF
TGTGCCAGCAGTTCCTCGGGACAGGGAGAAAAACTGTTTTTT
>once|14|TRBV6-1|TRBD1|TRBJ1-1
CASSAPGGGGEAFF
TGTGCCAGCAGTGCCCCAGGGGGCGGGGGCGAAGCTTTCTTT
>NA|15|TRBV18|NA|TRBJ1-3
CASSPSGQSGNTIYF
TGTGCCAGCTCACCATCCGGACAGTCTGGAAACACCATATATTTT
>NA|14|TRBV5-1|NA|TRBJ1-6
CASSLEGQKSPLHF
TGCGCCAGCAGCTTGGAGGGGCAGAAATCACCCCTCCACTTT
>few|16|TRBV18|NA|TRBJ2-7
CASSPPGTSSILEQYF
TGTGCCAGCTCACCACCTGGGACATCGAGCATATTGGAGCAGTACTTC